A selection of T cell receptor beta chains follows, all from one sample in a study of blood T cells in healthy people across ages. Using its own MiXCR run on the 5' RACE reads, TCRdb lists one record per CDR3 protein. The top ten clones hold under 4.5% of a sample with about 800,000 distinct CDR3 sequences, around a quarter of them seen once. The same sample was also used in a study of T cells of mothers and their children.

Sequences were obtained from blood. The receptor set was obtained from a boy aged 5 to 17 in good health. Both conserved end residues are part of each CDR3. D genes are given only for firm matches. Size is omitted from some rows. Given values are once, few, many or a class for expanded clones.

j_call,cdr3_length,v_call,d_call,clone_size,cdr3_aa,cdr3_nt
TRBJ2-3,18,TRBV4-3,TRBD2,few,CASSQGLAGVLGTDTQYF,TGCGCCAGCAGCCAGGGACTAGCGGGGGTGCTGGGCACAGATACGCAGTATTTT
TRBJ2-5,16,TRBV6-6,TRBD2,-,CASSYGSGSLQETQYF,TGTGCCAGCAGTTACGGTAGCGGGAGCCTCCAAGAGACCCAGTACTTC
TRBJ1-1,15,TRBV6-2/TRBV6-3,-,-,CASRDDGRMNTEAFF,TGTGCCAGCAGGGACGACGGGCGGATGAACACTGAAGCTTTCTTT
TRBJ2-7,14,TRBV27,-,few,CASSEGTNSYEQYF,TGTGCCAGCAGCGAAGGGACAAACTCCTACGAGCAGTACTTC
TRBJ2-5,12,TRBV7-6,-,few,CASVGPQETQYF,TGTGCCTCCGTCGGTCCACAAGAGACCCAGTACTTC
TRBJ1-6,15,TRBV5-1,-,few,CASSRGPEYNSPLHF,TGCGCCAGCAGCAGGGGACCGGAATATAATTCACCCCTCCACTTT
TRBJ2-5,15,TRBV2,-,-,CASSAPGGVGETQYF,TGTGCCAGCAGTGCCCCCGGGGGAGTGGGAGAGACCCAGTACTTC
TRBJ2-2,14,TRBV29-1,-,-,CSVSRATNTGELFF,TGCAGCGTTAGCAGGGCTACCAACACCGGGGAGCTGTTTTTT
TRBJ2-5,11,TRBV28,-,-,CASSYRGTQYF,TGTGCCAGCAGTTATAGAGGGACCCAGTACTTC
TRBJ2-3,11,TRBV6-2/TRBV6-3,-,few,CASSWYDTQYF,TGTGCCAGCAGTTGGTATGATACGCAGTATTTT
TRBJ2-5,18,TRBV5-1,TRBD1,-,CASSFRWKGTVAQETQYF,TGCGCCAGCAGCTTCCGATGGAAGGGGACAGTTGCTCAAGAGACCCAGTACTTC
TRBJ2-3,19,TRBV5-7,TRBD1,few,CASSSDSGTATSSTDTQYF,TGTGCCAGCAGCTCCGATTCCGGGACAGCTACTTCTAGCACAGATACGCAGTATTTT
TRBJ2-6,17,TRBV5-1,-,-,CASSLPDLLSGANVLTF,TGCGCCAGCAGCTTACCGGACCTGCTCTCTGGGGCCAACGTCCTGACTTTC
TRBJ1-2,14,TRBV28,TRBD1,-,CASRGQNRGPGYTF,TGTGCCAGCCGAGGCCAAAACAGGGGGCCTGGCTACACCTTC
TRBJ2-7,15,TRBV27,-,few,CASSFSFQGRHEQYF,TGTGCCAGCAGTTTTAGTTTCCAGGGAAGGCACGAGCAGTACTTC
TRBJ1-1,13,TRBV29-1,-,few,CSVGFVLNTEASF,TGCAGCGTTGGTTTTGTTCTGAACACTGAAGCTTCCTTT
TRBJ2-4,15,TRBV30,TRBD2,few,CAWRQGTSGLGIQYF,TGTGCCTGGAGACAAGGGACTAGCGGGTTAGGCATTCAGTACTTC
TRBJ2-7,14,TRBV2,TRBD1,few,CASSEGQGFHEQYF,TGTGCCAGCAGTGAGGGACAGGGGTTCCACGAGCAGTACTTC
TRBJ2-2,14,TRBV25-1,-,few,CASSEGGLGGELFF,TGTGCCAGCAGTGAAGGGGGGTTAGGAGGGGAGCTGTTTTTT
TRBJ1-2,13,TRBV7-9,-,many,CASSLRGDYGYTF,TGTGCCAGCAGTTTACGGGGCGACTATGGCTACACCTTC
TRBJ1-6,18,TRBV7-2,-,few,CATPSGDSGSSYNSPLHF,TGTGCCACCCCATCTGGGGATTCGGGCAGCTCCTATAATTCACCCCTCCACTTT
TRBJ2-2,14,TRBV5-5,-,-,CASSLRTSAGELFF,TGTGCCAGCAGCTTAAGGACCTCCGCCGGGGAGCTGTTTTTT
TRBJ1-1,12,TRBV29-1,-,-,CSAQQGNSEAFF,TGCAGCGCCCAACAGGGAAACTCTGAAGCTTTCTTT
TRBJ2-1,15,TRBV7-3,TRBD2,few,CASSFSGGGRNEQFF,TGTGCCAGCAGCTTTAGCGGGGGGGGCCGTAATGAGCAGTTCTTC
TRBJ2-1,15,TRBV27,TRBD2,-,CASSSILAEWDEQFF,TGTGCCAGCAGTTCCATACTAGCGGAGTGGGATGAGCAGTTCTTC
TRBJ2-7,12,TRBV29-1,-,-,CSVGSFSYEQYF,TGCAGCGTAGGGAGTTTCTCCTACGAGCAGTACTTC
TRBJ2-5,13,TRBV7-8,-,-,CANAPRLSETQYF,TGTGCCAACGCGCCCCGACTTAGCGAGACCCAGTACTTC
TRBJ1-6,14,TRBV28,-,few,CASSLLGENSPLHF,TGTGCCAGCAGTTTACTGGGGGAGAATTCACCCCTCCACTTT
TRBJ2-3,13,TRBV4-1,-,-,CASSQDLLRRIYF,TGCGCCAGCAGCCAAGATCTTCTACGACGGATCTATTTT
TRBJ2-5,16,TRBV13,TRBD2,-,CASSLEIAGGRETQYF,TGTGCCAGCAGCTTGGAAATAGCGGGAGGGCGAGAGACCCAGTACTTC
TRBJ2-3,15,TRBV7-9,-,many,CASSLNSGSTDTQYF,TGTGCCAGCAGCTTAAATAGCGGAAGCACAGATACGCAGTATTTT
TRBJ2-1,17,TRBV9,TRBD2,-,CASSGGGLAGPTQEQFF,TGTGCCAGCAGCGGGGGTGGGCTAGCGGGGCCCACACAAGAGCAGTTCTTC
TRBJ2-6,15,TRBV3-1,-,few,CASTSDWSGANVLTF,TGTGCCAGCACCTCGGACTGGTCAGGGGCCAACGTCCTGACTTTC
TRBJ2-3,13,TRBV12-3/TRBV12-4,-,-,CASSLRLADTQYF,TGTGCCAGCAGTTTACGGCTAGCTGATACGCAGTATTTT
TRBJ2-7,14,TRBV6-5,TRBD2,few,CASRHSGSASEQYF,TGTGCCAGCAGGCATAGCGGGAGTGCCTCCGAGCAGTACTTC
TRBJ1-1,14,TRBV7-3,-,-,CASSLRGSRTEAFF,TGTGCCAGCAGCTTAAGGGGAAGCCGCACTGAAGCTTTCTTT
TRBJ1-2,15,TRBV28,-,-,CASSLSLGAWYGYTF,TGTGCCAGCAGTTTAAGTCTGGGGGCATGGTATGGCTACACCTTC
TRBJ2-5,17,TRBV11-1,TRBD2,few,CASSFREGALAQETQYF,TGTGCCAGCAGCTTCCGGGAGGGCGCGTTGGCTCAAGAGACCCAGTACTTC
TRBJ2-6,17,TRBV7-2,-,few,CASSPQGRLSGANVLTF,TGTGCCAGCAGCCCCCAGGGGCGTCTCTCTGGGGCCAACGTCCTGACTTTC
TRBJ2-7,15,TRBV7-9,-,-,CASSLGVAGPYEQYF,TGTGCCAGCAGCTTAGGCGTGGCAGGGCCATACGAGCAGTACTTC
TRBJ2-5,15,TRBV24-1,TRBD1,few,CATSEPDRAEETQYF,TGTGCCACCAGTGAACCAGACAGGGCTGAGGAGACCCAGTACTTC
TRBJ2-7,14,TRBV28,-,-,CASSATALSYEQYF,TGTGCCAGCAGCGCGACTGCCCTTTCCTACGAGCAGTACTTC
TRBJ1-3,14,TRBV7-2,-,-,CASSRRTPMGTIYF,TGTGCCAGCAGCCGTCGGACGCCGATGGGCACCATATATTTT
TRBJ1-5,14,TRBV7-2,-,-,CASSPYFGNQPQHF,TGTGCCAGCAGCCCCTATTTTGGCAATCAGCCCCAGCATTTT
TRBJ1-2,12,TRBV20-1,-,once,CSARWKTGGYTF,TGCAGTGCTAGATGGAAAACGGGTGGCTACACCTTC
TRBJ1-3,13,TRBV18,-,few,CASSPGAGNTIYF,TGTGCCAGCTCACCAGGAGCTGGAAACACCATATATTTT
TRBJ2-1,16,TRBV4-3,TRBD2,few,CASSPSTAGGRNEQFF,TGCGCCAGCAGCCCAAGCACAGCGGGAGGGCGGAATGAGCAGTTCTTC
TRBJ2-7,16,TRBV5-1,TRBD2,-,CASSPSWRGGLYEQYF,TGCGCCAGCAGCCCATCTTGGCGGGGGGGCCTCTACGAGCAGTACTTC
TRBJ1-5,11,TRBV28,-,-,CASSNLRSQHF,TGTGCCAGCAGTAATTTAAGGTCCCAGCATTTT
TRBJ1-4,14,TRBV29-1,TRBD1,few,CSVEEGRQGEKLFF,TGCAGCGTTGAGGAGGGAAGACAGGGCGAAAAACTGTTTTTT
TRBJ2-3,12,TRBV4-1,-,few,CASSRPLDTQYF,TGCGCCAGCAGCCGGCCACTAGATACGCAGTATTTT
TRBJ1-5,17,TRBV7-2,-,-,CASSLALSGSSNQPQHF,TGTGCCAGCAGCTTAGCGCTGTCAGGGTCTAGCAATCAGCCCCAGCATTTT
TRBJ2-7,13,TRBV29-1,-,few,CSVERGKGREQYF,TGCAGCGTTGAACGGGGGAAGGGACGTGAGCAGTACTTC
TRBJ2-2,14,TRBV7-8,-,-,CVSSSLANTGELFF,TGTGTCAGCAGCAGCCTCGCGAACACCGGGGAGCTGTTTTTT
TRBJ2-7,15,TRBV14,-,-,CASSQYSGLIYEQYF,TGTGCCAGCAGCCAATATTCAGGACTAATCTACGAGCAGTACTTC